This T cell receptor (beta chain) appears in the sequencing data of a study of blood T cell repertoires in COVID-19. Study in general: The United States, Italy and Spain supplied acute and convalescent COVID-19 samples. In each case, the material was cDNA or gDNA derived from T cells, B-cell-depleted T cells, or PBMCs.

This clone was observed once. This table comes from immunoSEQ multiplex PCR, and its TCRdb copy is limited to in-frame clones, with some not included. The table shows about 140,000 clones, with 76% occurring only once. CDR3 length equals 14 residues. V lost 5 bases, J lost 7 bases, and 11 bases stayed unmatched. Germline values: CDR1 LNHDA, CDR2 SQIVND (reference sequence). Sequencing input: peripheral blood. The rearrangement uses TRBV19 and TRBJ2-7, with 7 nucleotides matching TRBD2. This clonotype was obtained from a woman older than 75 with active or convalescent COVID-19. Here the CDR3 reads CASSPREGFGEQYF. Here the CDR3 DNA reads TGTGCCAGTAGTCCGAGGGAGGGCTTTGGGGAGCAGTACTTC.